The rows below give T cell receptor beta chains drawn from one sample of a study of T-cell memory formation after mild COVID-19. TCRdb redid the calling of the 5' RACE reads with MiXCR, one entry per CDR3 protein. The repertoire holds 400,000 to 500,000 distinct CDR3 sequences, with approximately 25% as singletons. Sequencing used PBMCs or a T cell subset sorted from them (not recorded which). The receptors were gathered from an adult woman who had mild COVID-19 (a few samples of this study predate the infection). Cell type and time point are not known. The CDR3 runs from the conserved cysteine through the conserved F or W. D genes are given only for firm matches. Expanded clones are given a class, and other clones once, few, many or no size at all.

size,J,D,V,DNA,CDR3
few,TRBJ2-4,-,TRBV6-2/TRBV6-3,TGTGCCAGCAGAGCACCCGGGACAAAAAACATTCAGTACTTC,CASRAPGTKNIQYF
-,TRBJ1-1,-,TRBV15,TGTGCCACCAGCCCCCGGGGGGAGGGCCAGAACACTGAAGCTTTCTTT,CATSPRGEGQNTEAFF
-,TRBJ1-4,-,TRBV12-3/TRBV12-4,TGTGCCAGCAGTTTAGGGGTTGCAGAAAAACTGTTTTTT,CASSLGVAEKLFF
-,TRBJ2-3,-,TRBV20-1,TGCAGTGCCTTCCGGGCGGACCGGGGCACAGATACGCAGTATTTT,CSAFRADRGTDTQYF
many,TRBJ2-1,TRBD2,TRBV6-5,TGTGCCAGCAGTGTAGGACTAGCGTTTTCCAGTGAGCAGTTCTTC,CASSVGLAFSSEQFF
many,TRBJ2-5,TRBD2,TRBV4-2,TGTGCCAGCAGCCAGACTAGCGGGGTCCAAGAGACCCAGTACTTC,CASSQTSGVQETQYF
-,TRBJ1-2,TRBD1,TRBV3-1,TGTGCCAGCAGCCAGGACAGGGGGCTCGGACCCTATGGCTACACCTTC,CASSQDRGLGPYGYTF
few,TRBJ2-3,TRBD2,TRBV20-1,TGCAGTGCTAGCCAAAGAACTAGCGGGACAGATACGCAGTATTTT,CSASQRTSGTDTQYF
few,TRBJ2-2,-,TRBV2,TGTGCCAGCAGGCTTCAGCTATCATTACTAAACACCGGGGAGCTGTTTTTT,CASRLQLSLLNTGELFF
few,TRBJ2-7,-,TRBV29-1,TGCAGCGTGGGAAATGCAGCCTACGAGCAGTACTTC,CSVGNAAYEQYF
few,TRBJ1-2,-,TRBV12-3/TRBV12-4,TGTGCCAGCAGAGCCTCCGGGAGTCTCTATGGCTACACCTTC,CASRASGSLYGYTF
few,TRBJ1-5,-,TRBV5-8,TGTGCCAGCAGCGTCGGATACTCAGCGCCCCAGCATTTT,CASSVGYSAPQHF
few,TRBJ2-3,-,TRBV7-2,TGTGCCAGCAGCTTAGAGGGGGGATCTAGCACAGATACGCAGTATTTT,CASSLEGGSSTDTQYF
few,TRBJ2-3,TRBD1,TRBV5-1,TGCGCCAGCAGCTTGGAGACAGGGGCCAGCACAGATACGCAGTATTTT,CASSLETGASTDTQYF
-,TRBJ1-2,-,TRBV27,TGTGCCAGCAGTCAGGGCTACACTTACTATGGCTACACCTTC,CASSQGYTYYGYTF
few,TRBJ2-1,TRBD1,TRBV15,TGTGCCACCAGCGACAGACAGGGGAAGTTCTTC,CATSDRQGKFF
-,TRBJ2-7,TRBD2,TRBV12-3/TRBV12-4,TGTGCCAGCAGTTTAGTTGGCGGGGGGGCCTACGAGCAGTACTTC,CASSLVGGGAYEQYF
-,TRBJ2-1,-,TRBV25-1,TGTGCCAGCAGTGACTGGCGGGGTTGGGGTGAGCAGTTCTTC,CASSDWRGWGEQFF
few,TRBJ1-1,-,TRBV30,TGTGCCTGGGGCGAGATTAGCGCTGAAGCTTTCTTT,CAWGEISAEAFF
-,TRBJ2-7,TRBD2,TRBV4-1,TGCGCCAGCAGCCAAGCTAGCGGGGGGCCTTACTACGAGCAGTACTTC,CASSQASGGPYYEQYF
few,TRBJ2-4,-,TRBV10-3,TGTGCCATCAGTGATCGGGGGCGGGATGGGAACATTCAGTACTTC,CAISDRGRDGNIQYF
many,TRBJ2-3,-,TRBV28,TGTGCCAGCTGGGGCAGGGGAACGGGCACAGATACGCAGTATTTT,CASWGRGTGTDTQYF
many,TRBJ2-4,-,TRBV20-1,TGCAGTGCTATAGATCTAGCCAAAAACATTCAGTACTTC,CSAIDLAKNIQYF
few,TRBJ1-1,TRBD1,TRBV20-1,TGCAGTGCTCCAAGACAGGGGAATGAAGCTTTCTTT,CSAPRQGNEAFF
-,TRBJ1-2,TRBD1,TRBV6-1,TGTGCCAGCGACTCCGGGACAGGGGAGTTCTATGGCTACACCTTC,CASDSGTGEFYGYTF
-,TRBJ2-1,TRBD2,TRBV12-3/TRBV12-4,TGTGCCAGCAGGCGGCGACAGACTAGCGGGAGGGTGACTGAGCAGTTCTTC,CASRRRQTSGRVTEQFF
few,TRBJ1-3,-,TRBV10-3,TGTGTATCATCGGGGCAGTATGCTGGAAACACCATATATTTT,CVSSGQYAGNTIYF
-,TRBJ2-1,TRBD1,TRBV2,TGTGCCAGCAGGGACTTAGGGACAGGGAAGAATGAGCAGTTCTTC,CASRDLGTGKNEQFF
-,TRBJ2-5,TRBD1,TRBV12-3/TRBV12-4,TGTGCCAGCAGCCTACCCATGACAGGGCCCCAAGAGACCCAGTACTTC,CASSLPMTGPQETQYF
few,TRBJ2-1,-,TRBV7-2,TGTGCCAGCAGCTTAGGCCCTTCTAGCAATGAGCAGTTCTTC,CASSLGPSSNEQFF
-,TRBJ2-1,TRBD2,TRBV4-3,TGCGCCAGCAGCCAAGGAGGCGGGGGGAGCTCCTACAATGAGCAGTTCTTC,CASSQGGGGSSYNEQFF
-,TRBJ2-5,-,TRBV4-1,TGCGCCAGCAGCCAAGTGGCAAAAGAGACCCAGTACTTC,CASSQVAKETQYF
few,TRBJ2-1,TRBD2,TRBV3-1,TGTGCCAGCAGCCCCGAGGGCCTAGCGGGAGGATCCTACAATGAGCAGTTCTTC,CASSPEGLAGGSYNEQFF
few,TRBJ2-7,TRBD1,TRBV20-1,TGCAGGAGAAGGACAGGACGAGACGAGCAGTACTTC,CRRRTGRDEQYF
-,TRBJ2-5,-,TRBV5-1,TGCGCCAGCAGCCAACCTACGGAGACCCAGTACTTC,CASSQPTETQYF
few,TRBJ2-1,-,TRBV5-1,TGCGCCAGCAGCTTAGCGGGCGAGGCATACAATGAGCAGTTCTTC,CASSLAGEAYNEQFF
-,TRBJ2-1,TRBD2,TRBV20-1,TGCAGTGCTAGAGAACAAGCGGGACGCTACAATGAGCAGTTCTTC,CSAREQAGRYNEQFF
-,TRBJ2-7,TRBD2,TRBV6-2/TRBV6-3,TGTGCCAGCAATATAGCGGGGAGATACGAGCAGTACTTC,CASNIAGRYEQYF
many,TRBJ1-5,-,TRBV7-3,TGTGCCAGCAGCTCCCGACGGAAACGCAATCAGCCCCAGCATTTT,CASSSRRKRNQPQHF
-,TRBJ2-3,-,TRBV5-1,TGCGCCAGCACCACGGAGGCGAACACGCAGTATTTT,CASTTEANTQYF
-,TRBJ2-7,TRBD1,TRBV7-2,TGTGCCAGCAGTCTAGGGGACAGGGTGGTCTACGAGCAGTACTTC,CASSLGDRVVYEQYF
few,TRBJ2-7,-,TRBV2,TGTGCCAGCAGTGGACAGTACGAGCAGTACTTC,CASSGQYEQYF
-,TRBJ2-7,TRBD1,TRBV3-1,TGTGCCAGCAGGGATTGGGACAGGCCCTACGAGCAGTACTTC,CASRDWDRPYEQYF
-,TRBJ2-3,-,TRBV7-6,TGTGCCAGCAGCCAGTATAGTACAGATACGCAGTATTTT,CASSQYSTDTQYF
-,TRBJ2-4,-,TRBV6-5,TGTGCCAGCAGTTACTCCCGGACGGTCCTAGCCAAAAACATTCAGTACTTC,CASSYSRTVLAKNIQYF
-,TRBJ2-7,-,TRBV5-1,TGCGCCAGCAGCTTGGCCGGGTTAGGGGGCTACGAGCAGTACTTC,CASSLAGLGGYEQYF
few,TRBJ2-3,TRBD2,TRBV9,TGTGCCAGCACCCCCGGCGGGGGGCGCACAGATACGCAGTATTTT,CASTPGGGRTDTQYF
-,TRBJ2-2,-,TRBV6-2/TRBV6-3,TGTGCCAGCAGGCCTTATACTGGATCCGGGGAGCTGTTTTTT,CASRPYTGSGELFF